The rows below give T cell receptor beta chains drawn from one sample of a study of shared clonotypes between healthy human individuals. Repertoires were generated with immunoSEQ multiplex PCR, while TCRdb's copy carries only in-frame clones and drops some. The sample has about 2.4 million clones; 93% are singletons. Sample: naive CD4+ T cells from PBMCs. These TCRs come from a man between 18 and 29 years old in good health. Some clones in this sample may be carry-over from other donors' samples. The CDR3 runs from the conserved cysteine through the conserved F or W. A D gene is named only where the DNA matches it firmly. Clone size appears in some rows only: once, few, many, or a class for an expanded clone.

v_gene	d_gene	abundance	j_gene	CDR3nt	CDR3aa
TRBV27	.	.	TRBJ2-7	TGTGCCAGCAGTTTTCCCTTCCCAGTACCTTCCTACGAGCAGTACTTC	CASSFPFPVPSYEQYF
TRBV18	TRBD1	.	TRBJ2-5	TGTGCCAGCTCACCACCTAGCAGGGGGGAGACCCAGTACTTC	CASSPPSRGETQYF
TRBV6-6	.	.	TRBJ1-5	TGTGCCAGCAGCCGGGACGGGACTAGCAATCAGCCCCAGCATTTT	CASSRDGTSNQPQHF
TRBV19	TRBD1	.	TRBJ2-4	TGTGCCAGTAGTCAAGACAGGGTTGGAAACATTCAGTACTTC	CASSQDRVGNIQYF
TRBV29-1	.	.	TRBJ1-3	TGCAGCGTTCATGGGGTTGGAAACACCATATATTTT	CSVHGVGNTIYF
TRBV7-8	TRBD2	once	TRBJ2-1	TGTGCCAGCAGCTGGAGCGGGATCACCTACAATGAGCAGTTCTTC	CASSWSGITYNEQFF
TRBV7-2	TRBD1	.	TRBJ2-5	TGTGCCAGCAGCTCCCTGGGACAGGGTTTCGAGACCCAGTACTTC	CASSSLGQGFETQYF
TRBV9	TRBD2	.	TRBJ2-3	TGTGCCAGCAGCCCTCGGCTGACTAGCGGGAGGATAGGAGGGAGCACAGATACGCAGTATTTT	CASSPRLTSGRIGGSTDTQYF
TRBV6-1	.	.	TRBJ2-1	TGTGCCAGCAGTGAGGCGGGATCTACCTACAATGAGCAGTTCTTC	CASSEAGSTYNEQFF
TRBV29-1	TRBD2	.	TRBJ2-3	TGCAGCGTCGTACCCGGTCGACTAGCGGGAGTGCGCACAGATACGCAGTATTTT	CSVVPGRLAGVRTDTQYF
TRBV6-1	TRBD2	.	TRBJ2-3	TGTGCCAGCAGTGAAGACCCCCCGAGCGGGACTAGCGCCTCGTGGGGATCAGATACGCAGTATTTT	CASSEDPPSGTSASWGSDTQYF
TRBV7-2	.	.	TRBJ1-4	TGTGCCAGCAGCTCGGACGGGGCAACTAATGAAAAACTGTTTTTT	CASSSDGATNEKLFF
TRBV7-8	.	.	TRBJ2-7	TGTGCCAGCAGCCCCTCCCGGGGAACCGCCTACGAGCAGTACTTC	CASSPSRGTAYEQYF
TRBV19	TRBD2	.	TRBJ2-1	TGTGCCAGTAGTATCCCTAGCGGGAGGGCCAGGGATGAGCAGTTCTTC	CASSIPSGRARDEQFF
TRBV28	.	.	TRBJ2-7	TGTGCCAGCAGCCAATACCTTGGAGGGTCCGAGCAGTACTTC	CASSQYLGGSEQYF
TRBV5-1	.	once	TRBJ2-5	TGCGCCAGCAGCTTCGGTTCGGCGGTAAAAGAGACCCAGTACTTC	CASSFGSAVKETQYF
TRBV5-6	.	.	TRBJ2-5	TGTGCCAGCAGCTTGGGTTTCAGGGGTTTTGAGACCCAGTACTTC	CASSLGFRGFETQYF